The 26 T cell receptor beta chains in this list originate from one sample, sequenced in a study of shared clonotypes between healthy human individuals. The protocol was immunoSEQ multiplex PCR, while the TCRdb copy is restricted to in-frame clones and leaves out a portion. The top ten hold less than 2% of the sample, which has roughly 700,000 clones, around two thirds seen once. The sample consisted of memory CD4+ T cells sorted from blood. Subset indicated: CD45RA-negative fraction. The source of these receptors is a woman aged 25 to 39 in good health.

With regard to this clone: Other DNA sequences of this sample code for an identical CDR3. The chain is built from TRBV9 and TRBJ1-3, with D hard to call. This CDR3 comprises 14 residues. Looked up from germline, CDR1 is SGDLS and CDR2 is YYNGEE. Trimming took 1 base from V and 0 from J, leaving 5 bases between them. The CDR3 region has the DNA TGTGCCAGCAGCGTAACCAGCTCTGGAAACACCATATATTTT. Translating gives CASSVTSSGNTIYF.

The rearrangement uses TRBV6-5 and TRBJ1-1; D ambiguous. Trimming stripped 6 bases from V and 4 bases from J, with 18 bases between. There are 15 residues in the CDR3. Germline CDR1 MNHEY, CDR2 SVGAGI. The CDR3 reads CASSLNGRTSTEAFF. CDR3 DNA sequence: TGTGCCAGCAGCCTAAACGGACGGACTTCCACTGAAGCTTTCTTT.

The CDR3 spells CASSLAGQGNTEAFF. CDR3 nucleotide sequence: TGTGCCAGCAGCTTAGCAGGGCAGGGGAACACTGAAGCTTTCTTT. This chain joins TRBV7-2 and TRBJ1-1; TRBD1 might be the D (5 bases). This CDR3 contains 15 residues. Trimming removed 0 bases from V and 1 base from J, with 9 bases in between. In germline, CDR1 is SGHTA, CDR2 FQGNSA.

J is TRBJ2-6 and V is TRBV5-1, with 9 bases that match TRBD1. The length of the CDR3 is 17 residues. Germline V lookup: CDR1 SGHRS, CDR2 YFSETQ. J was trimmed by 0 bases and V by 3 bases; bases with no gene match: 4. CDR3 DNA: TGCGCCAGCAGCTCCCCGGGACAGGGCTCTGGGGCCAACGTCCTGACTTTC. Translation gives CASSSPGQGSGANVLTF.

The chain joins TRBV28 to TRBJ2-3; unclear D gene. With 4 bases removed from V and 1 base from J, the gap between germline ends came to 18 bases. From germline, CDR1 is MDHEN and CDR2 SYDVKM. This CDR3 is 17 amino acids long. CDR3: CASSSTLLARRTDTQYF. Here the CDR3 DNA reads TGTGCCAGCAGTTCCACCCTACTGGCCAGGCGCACAGATACGCAGTATTTT.

This clone came up once. The chain joins TRBV6-6 to TRBJ2-7; the D gene is possibly TRBD2 (6 bases). The CDR3 sequence is 13 residues long. The germline CDR1 and CDR2 sequences are MNHNY and SVGAGI (reference sequence). V was shortened by 8 bases and J by 2 bases, with 13 bases between the two germline ends. As DNA, the CDR3 is TGTGCCAGCTCCTGGGCGGGAACCTACGAGCAGTACTTC. Protein sequence: CASSWAGTYEQYF.

The chain couples TRBV5-4 to TRBJ2-1; TRBD1 might be the D (5 bases). Trimming took 4 bases from V and 0 from J, leaving 14 bases between them. The germline gives CDR1 SGHNT, CDR2 YYREEE (reference sequence). This CDR3 spans 16 amino acids. CDR3 sequence reads: CASSTGQRDSYNEQFF. CDR3 nucleotides: TGTGCCAGCAGCACAGGACAACGCGACTCCTACAATGAGCAGTTCTTC. Full variable domain (missing parts from reference TRBV5-4 and TRBJ2-1): ETGVTQSPTHLIKTRGQQVTLRCSSQSGHNTVSWYQQALGQGPQFIFQYYREEENGRGNFPPRFSGLQFPNYSSELNVNALELDDSALYLCASSTGQRDSYNEQFFGPGTRLTVL.

The chain links TRBV5-1 to TRBJ2-3, with 8 bases that match TRBD1. Per the germline V gene, CDR1 is SGHRS and CDR2 is YFSETQ. J was trimmed by 5 bases and V by 4 bases; bases with no gene match: 9. This CDR3 comprises 15 residues. The CDR3, as DNA: TGCGCCAGCAGCCCCGGCAGGGGGCGTGGAGATACGCAGTATTTT. It yields the protein CASSPGRGRGDTQYF.

The gene calls are TRBV30 and TRBJ1-1; TRBD1 matches at 7 bases. Trimming took 5 bases from V and 1 from J; bases not matched to a gene: 10. Germline CDR1 is GTSNPN and CDR2 is SVGIG (reference sequence). CDR3 length equals 15 residues. CDR3 sequence: CAWVTRRDRNTEAFF. In DNA, the CDR3 is TGTGCCTGGGTCACCCGTCGGGACAGGAACACTGAAGCTTTCTTT.

The genes are TRBV5-1 and TRBJ2-5; 9 nucleotides match TRBD1. The CDR3 has 15 residues. V lost 4 bases and J lost 0; bases outside the gene matches: 4. Germline values: CDR1 SGHRS, CDR2 YFSETQ. The CDR3: CASSAWDRDQETQYF. The DNA for the CDR3 is TGCGCCAGCAGCGCCTGGGACAGGGACCAAGAGACCCAGTACTTC.

V and J are TRBV28 and TRBJ2-3; 7 bases are shared with TRBD1. Unmatched junction bases numbered 12, after V lost 2 bases and J lost 4 bases. CDR1 is MDHEN and CDR2 is SYDVKM in the germline V gene. The CDR3 sequence is 17 residues long. This CDR3 is CASSLGIYRGSSDTQYF. CDR3 nucleotide sequence: TGTGCCAGCAGTTTAGGAATTTACAGGGGATCATCAGATACGCAGTATTTT.

The V gene is TRBV4-1, the J gene TRBJ1-4, with D uncertain. CDR3 length: 14 amino acids. The germline CDR1 and CDR2 sequences are MGHRA and YSYEKL. V dropped 0 bases and J dropped 10 bases, with 12 bases sitting between them. This CDR3 reads CASSQDEAGRKLFF. In DNA form, the CDR3 reads TGCGCCAGCAGCCAAGATGAAGCGGGCCGAAAACTGTTTTTT.

The chain uses TRBV25-1 and TRBJ2-1; no definite D call. Trimming removed 1 base from V and 9 bases from J, with 7 bases in between. Germline-derived CDR1 and CDR2 are MGHDK and SYGVNS. The CDR3 is 12 residues long. The CDR3: CASSESRPEQFF. CDR3 in DNA: TGTGCCAGCAGTGAATCCCGCCCTGAGCAGTTCTTC.

This clone has just a few counts. The V call is TRBV5-1, the J call TRBJ2-2, with 7 bases fitting TRBD1. The CDR3 runs to 15 residues. In germline, CDR1 is SGHRS, CDR2 YFSETQ. The V segment lost 1 base and the J segment 5 bases; nucleotides outside the gene matches: 5. The CDR3 sequence is CASSLMSGGTGELFF. DNA for the CDR3: TGCGCCAGCAGCTTGATGTCAGGGGGTACCGGGGAGCTGTTTTTT. The full variable domain, in which reference TRBV5-1 and TRBJ2-2 provide the parts outside the CDR3, is KAGVTQTPRYLIKTRGQQVTLSCSPISGHRSVSWYQQTPGQGLQFLFEYFSETQRNKGNFPGRFSGRQFSNSRSEMNVSTLELGDSALYLCASSLMSGGTGELFFGEGSRLTVL.

The gene calls are TRBV7-9 and TRBJ1-5, with TRBD1 identical over 7 bases. The CDR3 loop spans 17 amino acids. Trimming cost V 0 bases and J 4 bases; bases outside gene matches: 9. Germline CDR1 is SEHNR and CDR2 is FQNEAQ (reference sequence). DNA of the CDR3: TGTGCCAGCAGCTTAGCTGGAAGGACAGGCTTAAATCAGCCCCAGCATTTT. It yields the protein CASSLAGRTGLNQPQHF.

The V gene is TRBV19, the J gene TRBJ1-1; D not resolved. Germline-derived CDR1 and CDR2 are LNHDA and SQIVND (reference sequence). CDR3 length: 14 amino acids. The germline V and J ends were trimmed by 3 bases and 3 bases, with 11 bases remaining between them. The CDR3 spells CASSIPLRYTEAFF. CDR3 nucleotides: TGTGCCAGTAGTATTCCCCTGCGGTACACTGAAGCTTTCTTT.

This clone was seen once. Germline and junction disagree at one end, which may indicate a read error. V gene TRBV7-7 combines with J gene TRBJ2-1; 10 bases fit TRBD2. The germline V gene encodes CDR1 SSHAT and CDR2 FNYEAQ (reference sequence). The CDR3 loop spans 12 amino acids. CDR3 DNA: TGTGCCAGCAGCATAGCGGGAGGTGAGCAGTTCTTC. It specifies CASSIAGGEQFF.

This chain uses TRBV19 with TRBJ2-5; maybe TRBD1 (8 bases). V lost 5 bases and J 5 bases, leaving 15 bases between the germline ends. Germline loops: CDR1 LNHDA, CDR2 SQIVND (reference sequence). This CDR3 is 14 amino acids long. The CDR3 protein is CASSPGQGGETQYF. The CDR3 nucleotides read TGTGCCAGTAGTCCCGGACAGGGAGGGGAGACCCAGTACTTC. Full variable domain (remainder filled in from reference TRBV19 and TRBJ2-5): DGGITQSPKYLFRKEGQNVTLSCEQNLNHDAMYWYRQDPGQGLRLIYYSQIVNDFQKGDIAEGYSVSREKKESFPLTVTSAQKNPTAFYLCASSPGQGGETQYFGPGTRLLVL.

This chain uses TRBV5-6 with TRBJ2-2, with D perhaps TRBD2 (6 bases). Germline-derived CDR1 and CDR2 are SGHDT and YYEEEE. V was cut by 6 bases and J by 4 bases, with 19 bases left in between. There are 16 residues in the CDR3. The CDR3 sequence: CASTQARLGGTGELFF. DNA of the CDR3: TGTGCCAGCACCCAAGCCCGACTAGGTGGCACCGGGGAGCTGTTTTTT.

The gene calls are TRBV18 and TRBJ1-1; D possibly corresponds to TRBD1 (6 bases). Trimming shortened V by 2 bases and J by 3 bases, and 13 bases separated the two germline ends. Germline lookup yields CDR1 KGHSH and CDR2 LQKENI. The CDR3 has 15 amino acids. The CDR3 DNA reads as TGTGCCAGCTCACCAAACAGGGATTCTCACACTGAAGCTTTCTTT. Its protein is CASSPNRDSHTEAFF. Looking up the rest from reference TRBV18 and TRBJ1-1 gives the full variable domain: NAGVMQNPRHLVRRRGQEARLRCSPMKGHSHVYWYRQLPEEGLKFMVYLQKENIIDESGMPKERFSAEFPKEGPSILRIQQVVRGDSAAYFCASSPNRDSHTEAFFGQGTRLTVV.

The table lists this clone with a count of one. The identical CDR3 is also encoded by other nucleotide sequences in the sample. The chain couples TRBV7-2 to TRBJ2-2; 10 bases match TRBD2. Germline V gene data show CDR1 as SGHTA and CDR2 as FQGNSA. V dropped 1 base and J dropped 5; count of bases not matched to a gene: 1. The CDR3 is 15 residues long. The CDR3 reads CASSLELAGTGELFF. CDR3 nucleotide sequence: TGTGCCAGCAGCTTAGAACTAGCGGGGACCGGGGAGCTGTTTTTT. Variable domain in full (rest from reference TRBV7-2 and TRBJ2-2): GAGVSQSPSNKVTEKGKDVELRCDPISGHTALYWYRQSLGQGLEFLIYFQGNSAPDKSGLPSDRFSAERTGGSVSTLTIQRTQQEDSAVYLCASSLELAGTGELFFGEGSRLTVL.

The J gene is TRBJ2-3, the V gene TRBV27, with 8 bases matching TRBD2. V shed 5 bases and J 0 bases; nucleotides not matched to a gene: 4. The CDR3 is 15 amino acids. Germline V gene sequence: CDR1 MNHEY, CDR2 SMNVEV (reference sequence). The CDR3: CASSGSGGSTDTQYF. CDR3 sequence (DNA): TGTGCCAGCAGTGGATCGGGGGGGAGCACAGATACGCAGTATTTT.

The V gene is TRBV19, the J gene TRBJ2-1, with 7 positions matching TRBD2. The ends lost 3 bases at V and 4 bases at J; junction bases unmatched: 6. The CDR3 is 15 amino acids. The germline gives CDR1 LNHDA, CDR2 SQIVND (reference sequence). CDR3 loop: CASSISLADYNEQFF. The DNA of the CDR3 is TGTGCCAGTAGTATCAGCCTAGCGGATTACAATGAGCAGTTCTTC.

The J gene is TRBJ1-2, the V gene TRBV7-2; a possible D gene is TRBD1 (5 bases). Germline CDR1 and CDR2: SGHTA and FQGNSA. The V end was cut by 5 bases, the J end by 0 bases, with 10 bases between. This CDR3 spans 14 amino acids. The CDR3: CASSTGPTNYGYTF. Written as DNA, the CDR3 is TGTGCCAGCAGCACGGGACCGACTAACTATGGCTACACCTTC.

This sequence joins TRBV28 and TRBJ2-4; the D is unclear. V dropped 4 bases and J dropped 10 bases, with 8 bases sitting between them. CDR3 length: 11 amino acids. Germline V lookup: CDR1 MDHEN, CDR2 SYDVKM. CDR3: CASSSSRIQYF. CDR3 bases: TGTGCCAGCAGTTCCAGTCGGATTCAGTACTTC.

The rearrangement joins TRBV7-7 to TRBJ2-2; 8 bases are a match to TRBD2. Per the germline V gene, CDR1 is SSHAT and CDR2 is FNYEAQ (reference sequence). The ends lost 6 bases at V and 4 bases at J; junction bases unmatched: 4. The CDR3 extends over 14 amino acids. CDR3 sequence (DNA): TGTGCCAGCAGGGGGACTAGGGGCACCGGGGAGCTGTTTTTT. Protein product: CASRGTRGTGELFF. Together with reference TRBV7-7 and TRBJ2-2, the CDR3 gives the full variable domain: GAGVSQSPRYKVTKRGQDVTLRCDPISSHATLYWYQQALGQGPEFLTYFNYEAQPDKSGLPSDRFSAERPEGSISTLTIQRTEQRDSAMYRCASRGTRGTGELFFGEGSRLTVL.